A selection of T cell receptor beta chains follows, all from one sample in a study of CD8 T cells in ankylosing spondylitis. TCRdb processed the 5' RACE reads anew with MiXCR; each CDR3 protein has one entry. The sample lists some 71,000 distinct CDR3 sequences; 5.3% were seen once. The source material was blood, either unsorted or a sorted T cell fraction (not recorded which). The receptor set was obtained from a male donor with ankylosing spondylitis or in good health (not recorded which). Each CDR3 is given with its conserved first and last residue. D genes are given only for firm matches.

TRBJ1-5 | TRBV10-1 | TRBD1 | CASRRQGAGFLGNQPQHF
TRBJ2-1 | TRBV4-2 | - | CASSQGRGGGNNEQFF
TRBJ1-6 | TRBV13 | - | CASSKRGYNSPLHF
TRBJ2-7 | TRBV7-9 | - | CASSQTGGGDEQYF
TRBJ2-7 | TRBV20-1 | - | CSVPAGNSYEQYF
TRBJ2-4 | TRBV6-5 | TRBD2 | CASSYSPPGGGPAKNIQYF
TRBJ2-7 | TRBV10-3 | - | CAIMGATYEQYF
TRBJ2-5 | TRBV5-1 | - | CASRRSQGVQETQYF
TRBJ1-4 | TRBV20-1 | - | CSARTAINEKLFF
TRBJ2-7 | TRBV12-3/TRBV12-4 | TRBD2 | CASSISPGLAGNVDEQYF
TRBJ2-7 | TRBV2 | TRBD1 | CASSDDRDEQYF
TRBJ2-5 | TRBV28 | - | CASSLQYQETQYF
TRBJ2-2 | TRBV12-3/TRBV12-4 | - | CGAGAGNTGELFF
TRBJ2-7 | TRBV7-9 | TRBD1 | CASSKYGQGDNEQYF
TRBJ2-5 | TRBV6-2/TRBV6-3 | TRBD2 | CAGRTSVQETQYF
TRBJ2-7 | TRBV20-1 | - | CSVQGYEQYF
TRBJ1-1 | TRBV12-3/TRBV12-4 | - | CASSLMDMNTEAFF
TRBJ1-5 | TRBV5-1 | - | CASSLGTGDQPQHF
TRBJ1-2 | TRBV2 | - | CASSEGTNYGYTF
TRBJ2-1 | TRBV7-2 | - | CASSLGGPNEQFF
TRBJ1-1 | TRBV20-1 | - | CSARDPGRGFTEAFF
TRBJ1-4 | TRBV27 | - | CASSLYPPGGNEKLFF
TRBJ1-2 | TRBV5-1 | - | CASSSLSVGYGYTF
TRBJ1-5 | TRBV7-2 | - | CASSMLQLNQPQHF
TRBJ1-1 | TRBV3-1 | - | CASSQLNRATFGAFF
TRBJ1-2 | TRBV5-4 | - | CASSLDRASNNGYTF
TRBJ1-4 | TRBV7-6 | - | CASSQTVLGEKLFF
TRBJ2-5 | TRBV7-2 | - | CASSLGGLLQETQYF
TRBJ2-2 | TRBV5-1 | - | CASSLVPLEIGTGELFF
TRBJ2-3 | TRBV20-1 | TRBD1 | CSARDLLASGQGLTDTQYF
TRBJ1-1 | TRBV24-1 | - | CATSASGLWNTEAFF
TRBJ1-1 | TRBV2 | TRBD1 | CARQGELNTEAFF
TRBJ2-1 | TRBV12-3/TRBV12-4 | TRBD2 | CASRGRAALSYNEQFF
TRBJ2-7 | TRBV20-1 | - | CSAREPGTRHEQYF
TRBJ2-5 | TRBV20-1 | TRBD1 | CSARDLGTGGWETQYF
TRBJ1-1 | TRBV4-1 | - | CASSPLSENTEAFF
TRBJ2-7 | TRBV23-1 | TRBD1 | CASRTGTEAYEQYF
TRBJ2-5 | TRBV3-1 | - | CASSQPPVQETQYF
TRBJ1-1 | TRBV4-1 | TRBD1 | CASSLLQGANTEAFF
TRBJ2-3 | TRBV28 | TRBD1 | CASSSTGGTDTQYF
TRBJ1-1 | TRBV4-3 | - | CASSQGLVGDEAFF
TRBJ1-2 | TRBV28 | - | CASSPGRISDYGYTF
TRBJ2-2 | TRBV3-2 | - | CASSQDMGRASGAGELFF
TRBJ2-1 | TRBV7-7 | TRBD2 | CASSEGLAVTNEQFF
TRBJ1-1 | TRBV29-1 | - | CSVTRHTGTEAFF
TRBJ2-3 | TRBV7-2 | - | CASSLDGYPTDTQYF
TRBJ2-7 | TRBV2 | - | CASSVHVSSYEQYF
TRBJ1-2 | TRBV6-4 | TRBD1 | CAIYPRGTGGAGHYGYTF
TRBJ2-3 | TRBV10-3 | TRBD1 | CAIGSSGQGATDTQYF
TRBJ2-2 | TRBV28 | - | CASSPGDGNTGELFF
TRBJ1-5 | TRBV7-8 | - | CASSGGGVSNQPQHF
TRBJ2-5 | TRBV5-8 | - | CASSQNGFQETQYF
TRBJ2-1 | TRBV7-2 | - | CASSWHNEQFF
TRBJ2-7 | TRBV28 | TRBD1 | CASSPGTDYYEQYF